This T cell receptor beta chain was recorded in a study of cytomegalovirus exposure and HLA in healthy donors. Primers: 60 Vbeta forward and 13 Jbeta reverse. Data came from immunoSEQ multiplex PCR; TCRdb stores just in-frame clones and leaves some out. Counted here are 200,000 to 250,000 clones, more than 60% occurring once; the ten biggest clones make up 1.5% to 2%. The CDR3 is made up of 14 amino acids. CDR1 is MNHNY and CDR2 is SVGAGI in the germline V gene (reference sequence). V shed 5 bases and J 1 base; nucleotides not matched to a gene: 3. V and J are TRBV6-6 and TRBJ2-7, with 9 positions matching TRBD1. This sequence originates from a woman aged 25-40 years in good health and CMV-seronegative. The specimen sequenced was PBMCs. DNA for the CDR3: TGTGCCAGCAGTCGGACAGGGGAGTCCTACGAGCAGTACTTC. This sequence encodes CASSRTGESYEQYF.